This TCR beta chain appears in the sequencing data of a study of CD8+ T cells in alopecia areata (dated by TCRdb to 2017 to 2018). Background for the entire study: Treated patients were enrolled in an open-label pilot trial of oral tofacitinib, 5 to 10 mg twice daily, for moderate-to-severe alopecia areata. Patients stayed on tofacitinib for 6 to 18 months and then had 6 months of follow-up off drug so that delayed response and recurrence could be assessed. In both human patients and the C3H/HeJ mouse model, the study applied high-throughput TCRbeta sequencing to look at T cell clonal expansion in alopecia areata. On the human side, TCRbeta sequencing was run on scalp tissue and on sorted CD4+ and CD8+ peripheral blood T cells from healthy controls and from alopecia areata patients with either patchy or totalis/universalis disease. Tofacitinib-treated patients had biopsies at baseline and at 4 and 24 weeks of treatment, with a later scalp biopsy in several patients. Scalp clonality was compared among normal scalp (n=4), patchy alopecia areata scalp (n=8), and alopecia totalis/universalis scalp (n=8). RNA was extracted with the PAXgene miRNA kit for fixed scalp, the miRNeasy kit for PBMCs, and the RNeasy kit for mouse skin. Amplification of TCRbeta CDR3 regions was done by immunoSEQ multiplex PCR using 35 Vbeta forward primers and 13 Jbeta reverse primers.

Overall results and qualifications from the work: Unlike mouse skin, which is dominated by gammadelta T cells, normal human skin has resident alphabeta T cells that are also sequenced, and this complicates analysis of the scalp TCR repertoire. Lesional scalp, especially in alopecia totalis/universalis, showed higher clonality and more expanded CD8+ clones than normal scalp, suggesting antigenic drive. Shared TCR sequences between patients were less evident than in mice, which may be partly attributable to HLA diversity in the patient population.

From the cysteine through the phenylalanine, the CDR3 covers 15 amino acids. This entry keeps only the CDR3 DNA: 45 bases, framed from base 1. Germline trimming amounts to 6 bases on V and 7 bases on J, with 10 as the count of junction bases outside the gene matches. Based on the germline V gene, the CDR1 and CDR2 sequences are SGDLS and YYNGEE. The sample's time point, from its label and the paper: baseline before oral tofacitinib. Lesional scalp punch biopsies and peripheral blood were obtained from alopecia areata patients. After PBMCs were isolated by density centrifugation and stained for CD3, CD4 and CD8, a FACSAria was used to sort CD4+ and CD8+ T cells. The method was the immunoSEQ multiplex PCR assay. To provide template for TCR sequencing, every sample had RNA extracted and reverse transcribed into cDNA. First-strand cDNA was synthesized using SuperScript III with a 2:1 mix of oligo-dT and random hexamers. Amplification bias was assessed with a synthetic immune receptor repertoire, and residual bias was removed computationally. Concerning the study's data processing: Raw reads were preprocessed to remove errors, and CDR3 was defined according to IMGT conventions as the region from the conserved cysteine to phenylalanine. Clonality was computed by normalizing Shannon entropy by log2 of the number of productive unique TCRs and subtracting the result from 1. Whether scalp clones were CD4 or CD8 was inferred by matching scalp TCRbeta sequences against CD4 and CD8 repertoires sorted from blood. Sourced from immuneACCESS, this table was stored by TCRdb with only in-frame sequences that have V and J called. A share of the clones is absent; for the studies checked, an unresolved V gene accounts for under half, and the remainder has no known explanation. The DNA gave D and trimming, while V, J and clone size come from that table. This sample holds 150,000 or so clones; about 89% were observed only once. The ten largest clonotypes hold about 14% of the sample.

A note on this clone: What this receptor recognizes is not known. No base-level quality is on record; no much larger clone is a single base apart.

The input for sequencing was CD8+ T cells sorted from blood, taken at week 0. This TCR derives from a human donor with alopecia areata. This receptor chain uses TRBV9 and TRBJ2-5; TRBD2 aligns with 12 central bases. The CDR3 protein: CASTSTSGSMGTQYF. The sequenced DNA is TGTGCCAGCACCTCGACTAGCGGGAGTATGGGGACCCAGTACTTC.